This TCR beta chain was found in a study of chemoradiotherapy in HPV16-positive cancers. Whole-study results and caveats: HPV-specific T cells were functionally defined from only a couple of HPV16-positive patients. During treatment, candidate HPV-specific clones and E7-related motifs expanded in tumor.

In the case of this clone: What it recognizes is unknown.

TCRdb keeps only in-frame clones here, not all; method: immunoSEQ multiplex PCR. Of around 30,000 clones listed, about 91% are singletons. The CDR3 spans 13 residues. Trimming removed 0 bases at V and 5 bases at J, with 4 bases between. Germline lookup yields CDR1 SEHNR and CDR2 FQNEAQ (reference sequence). The TCR sequence derives from a human donor with HPV-associated anogenital cancer. This sequence joins TRBV7-9 and TRBJ2-2; D remains ambiguous. This material consisted of blood, taken from a patient who underwent chemoradiotherapy. In DNA, the CDR3 is TGTGCCAGCAGCTTAGCGGAGACCGGGGAGCTGTTTTTT. Protein: CASSLAETGELFF.